The clone carrying this T cell receptor (beta chain) was observed many times. Its target is unknown. This CDR3 is 13 amino acids long. CDR1 is SQVTM and CDR2 is ANQGSEA in the germline V gene. The trim removed 5 bases at V and 5 bases at J, leaving 6 bases unmatched. Separate cDNA molecules each had unique molecular identifiers attached to them. MiXCR, applied by TCRdb to the 5' RACE reads, yields one record per CDR3 protein. The repertoire has some 110,000 distinct CDR3 sequences, more than 12% of them found once; the top ten carry just over 20%. This sample stems from a study of early T cells in non-severe SARS-CoV-2 infection. Study background: Sequencing input comprised bulk RNA from unsorted whole blood; chain pairing was not available.

General study results and limits: VDJdb matching favored anti-spike CD8 responses, missing private and CD4 specificities.

Sequenced material: whole blood. This TCR was recovered from an adult who was a healthcare worker with PCR-confirmed SARS-CoV-2 infection or an uninfected control (not recorded which). The chain links TRBV29-1 to TRBJ1-1; 9 nucleotides agree with TRBD1. The CDR3 nucleotides are TGCAGCGTTTGGACAGGGGCGAAGACTGAAGCTTTCTTT. This sequence encodes CSVWTGAKTEAFF.